These 24 T cell receptor beta chains originate from one sample sequenced in a study of blood T cell repertoires in COVID-19 (dated by TCRdb to 2019 to 2021). The library was produced with the immunoSEQ multiplex PCR assay. TCRdb holds this immuneACCESS table with in-frame rearrangements only. Some clones are missing; in checked studies, unresolved V genes explain under half, and the rest has no known cause. The sample table contains about 220,000 clones; only one count was recorded for under 90% of them. The ten largest clonotypes hold 20% of the sample. Sequencing was done on a sample of peripheral blood. These receptors were collected from a young man with active or convalescent COVID-19.

Of note for this clone: A junction boundary mismatches the germline segment, possibly from a read error. V is TRBV30 and J is TRBJ2-1, with 9 bases lining up with TRBD1. The length of the CDR3 is 17 residues. Germline V gene data show CDR1 as GTSNPN and CDR2 as SVGIG (reference sequence). CDR3 coding DNA: TGTGCCTGGAGTGCAAACCGAGACAGGGGGTCCTTCAATGAGCAGTTCTTC. Amino acids: CAWSANRDRGSFNEQFF.

As for this clone: Within the sample, other DNA sequences also encode this same CDR3. The chain joins TRBV18 to TRBJ1-6; weak D call: TRBD1 (5 bases). Trimming cost V 3 bases and J 5 bases, with 8 bases left between them. This CDR3 has 14 residues. CDR1 KGHSH and CDR2 LQKENI come from the germline V gene. Here the CDR3 DNA reads TGTGCCAGCTCACCGGGGCAGGATAATTCACCCCTCCACTTT. Protein sequence: CASSPGQDNSPLHF.

This clone was found a few times. The chain joins TRBV7-3 to TRBJ1-6; D perhaps matches TRBD1 (5 bases). This CDR3 is 13 amino acids long. Germline loops: CDR1 SGHTA, CDR2 FQGTGA. The ends were cut back, 3 bases at V and 7 bases at J, with 7 bases in the middle. Here the CDR3 reads CASSLSGNSPLHF. As DNA, the CDR3 is TGTGCCAGCAGCTTGTCAGGGAATTCACCCCTCCACTTT.

The V call is TRBV28, the J call TRBJ1-5, with 7 bases aligning to TRBD1. CDR1 is MDHEN, CDR2 SYDVKM, per germline. With V trimmed by 7 bases and J by 4 bases, 10 bases remained unmatched. The CDR3 has 15 amino acids. Here the CDR3 reads CASTLGRQGNQPQHF. The CDR3 bases are TGTGCCAGCACCTTGGGGAGACAGGGTAATCAGCCCCAGCATTTT.

This sequence joins TRBV24-1 and TRBJ2-1; TRBD2 agrees at 9 bases. The CDR3 is made up of 15 amino acids. From germline, CDR1 is KGHDR and CDR2 SFDVKD. V gave up 3 bases and J gave up 8 bases; unmatched junction bases: 7. This CDR3 reads CATSDKREALHEQFF. The CDR3 coding sequence is TGTGCCACCAGTGATAAGCGGGAGGCCCTCCATGAGCAGTTCTTC.

J is TRBJ2-3 and V is TRBV5-1; tentative D call: TRBD2 (5 bases). Germline CDR1 and CDR2: SGHRS and YFSETQ. The V end was cut by 2 bases, the J end by 1 base, with 11 bases between. This CDR3 region has 15 residues. The CDR3: CASSLELLGTDTQYF. CDR3 DNA: TGCGCCAGCAGCTTAGAACTACTAGGCACAGATACGCAGTATTTT.

This clone came up once. The chain recombines TRBV7-9 with TRBJ2-7; 7 positions agree with TRBD1. J lost 7 bases, V lost 5 bases, and 8 bases had no gene match. CDR1 and CDR2 (germline): SEHNR, FQNEAQ (reference sequence). The CDR3 totals 13 residues. DNA of the CDR3: TGTGCCAGCAGCGCACAGGGGACGAGTGAGCAGTACTTC. It encodes CASSAQGTSEQYF.

The rearrangement links TRBV5-1 to TRBJ1-4; no clear D. The CDR3 has 14 residues. V gave up 1 base and J gave up 7 bases, with 11 bases separating them. Germline V lookup: CDR1 SGHRS, CDR2 YFSETQ. The CDR3 spells CASSLLGVGEKLFF. CDR3 bases: TGCGCCAGCAGCTTGCTTGGAGTGGGTGAAAAACTGTTTTTT.

This rearrangement joins TRBV5-1 to TRBJ2-5, with a tentative D call TRBD1 (7 bases). Trimming removed 4 bases at V and 5 bases at J, with 21 bases between. The CDR3 extends over 16 amino acids. The V gene's germline CDR1 is SGHRS and CDR2 YFSETQ. The CDR3 here is CASSVRQGGKEETQYF. Here the CDR3 DNA reads TGCGCCAGCAGCGTAAGACAGGGCGGGAAGGAGGAGACCCAGTACTTC.

The V call is TRBV18, the J call TRBJ2-3; D perhaps matches TRBD2 (5 bases). CDR1 is KGHSH and CDR2 is LQKENI in the germline V gene. The V end was cut by 1 base, the J end by 2 bases, with 13 bases between. The CDR3 is 16 amino acids. The CDR3 nucleotides are TGTGCCAGCTCACCACGACAAGCGGAGCTCACAGATACGCAGTATTTT. The encoded protein is CASSPRQAELTDTQYF.

The chain has TRBV9 and TRBJ2-7, with 11 bases identical to TRBD2. The CDR3 has 15 amino acids. Germline CDR1 SGDLS, CDR2 YYNGEE. V shed 1 base and J 2 bases; nucleotides not matched to a gene: 2. Written as DNA, the CDR3 is TGTGCCAGCAGCGTATCGACTAGCGGGGCCTACGAGCAGTACTTC. Its protein product is CASSVSTSGAYEQYF.

The gene calls are TRBV25-1 and TRBJ1-1; D remains unclear. The CDR3 length is 12 residues. CDR1 is MGHDK, CDR2 SYGVNS, per germline. Between the trimmed V and J ends, which lost 4 bases and 7 bases, there was a span of 10 bases. The CDR3 spells CASSGTRGEAFF. CDR3 sequence (DNA): TGTGCCAGCAGTGGGACTCGGGGTGAAGCTTTCTTT.

This chain uses TRBV5-6 with TRBJ2-7; 10 bases line up with TRBD2. The germline V gene has CDR1 SGHDT and CDR2 YYEEEE. This CDR3 comprises 19 residues. With 1 base clipped from V and 4 bases from J, the junction kept 17 bases outside the gene matches. The CDR3 nucleotides read TGTGCCAGCAGCTTGTATCGCCTAGCGGGGGAGCTTAGCAGGTACGAGCAGTACTTC. Its translation: CASSLYRLAGELSRYEQYF.

The genes are TRBV6-6 and TRBJ2-1; 12 positions match TRBD2. V was pared by 6 bases and J by 7 bases, with 7 bases of the junction left unmatched. Germline lookup yields CDR1 MNHNY and CDR2 SVGAGI (reference sequence). There are 15 residues in the CDR3. This CDR3 is CASSLTSGRRNEQFF. In DNA, the CDR3 is TGTGCCAGCAGCCTTACTAGCGGGAGGAGGAATGAGCAGTTCTTC.

This rearrangement joins TRBV27 to TRBJ2-1, with TRBD2 matching 11 bases. V shed 4 bases and J 4 bases; nucleotides not matched to a gene: 15. Germline V gene data show CDR1 as MNHEY and CDR2 as SMNVEV (reference sequence). The CDR3 loop spans 19 amino acids. Here the CDR3 reads CASSSHSGGAERIYNEQFF. CDR3 nucleotides: TGTGCCAGCAGTTCCCATAGCGGGGGGGCCGAACGGATATACAATGAGCAGTTCTTC.

The genes are TRBV27 and TRBJ2-7, with 9 bases that match TRBD2. This CDR3 is 16 amino acids long. After removal of 7 bases from V and 3 bases from J, the junction contained 13 bases not matched to a gene. Germline CDR1 and CDR2: MNHEY and SMNVEV (reference sequence). CDR3 residues: CASKSAGASGIYEQYF. CDR3 nucleotides: TGTGCCAGCAAATCAGCCGGGGCTAGCGGGATCTACGAGCAGTACTTC.

The chain has TRBV6-5 and TRBJ2-7; weak D call: TRBD2 (6 bases). V was pared by 6 bases and J by 0 bases, with 15 bases between. CDR1 and CDR2 from the germline V gene are MNHEY and SVGAGI. This CDR3 region has 15 residues. CDR3 residues: CASRASATYSYEQYF. CDR3 nucleotide sequence: TGTGCCAGCAGGGCTAGCGCCACGTACTCCTACGAGCAGTACTTC.

The chain joins TRBV28 to TRBJ1-5, with a possible D match to TRBD1 (5 bases). V lost 2 bases to trimming and J lost 7 bases, with 9 bases between them. The CDR3 runs to 13 residues. From germline, CDR1 is MDHEN and CDR2 SYDVKM. The CDR3 is CASSLGGVQPQHF. CDR3 bases: TGTGCCAGCAGTTTAGGAGGGGTGCAGCCCCAGCATTTT.

This clone was seen only once. The V gene is TRBV6-1, the J gene TRBJ1-1; D remains ambiguous. From germline, CDR1 is MNHNS and CDR2 SASEGT. V dropped 2 bases and J dropped 6 bases, with 16 bases sitting between them. The CDR3 totals 15 residues. The CDR3 DNA reads TGTGCCAGCAGTGAATCGGACGGGTTTAGCGCTGAAGCTTTCTTT. Its protein is CASSESDGFSAEAFF.

Turning to this clone: This sample also contains other DNA sequences that code for the same CDR3. V gene TRBV5-1 combines with J gene TRBJ2-5; maybe TRBD2 (6 bases). This CDR3 comprises 15 residues. The V gene lost 0 bases and the J gene lost 5 bases, with 14 bases spanning the gap. Germline lookup yields CDR1 SGHRS and CDR2 YFSETQ. In DNA form, the CDR3 reads TGCGCCAGCAGCTTGGCCGGAGGGGATGGGGAGACCCAGTACTTC. As protein: CASSLAGGDGETQYF.

V gene TRBV7-8 combines with J gene TRBJ1-3; 7 bases align to TRBD1. The CDR3 has 13 amino acids. The ends lost 5 bases at V and 8 bases at J; junction bases unmatched: 6. Germline values: CDR1 SGHVS, CDR2 FQNEAQ. CDR3 bases: TGTGCCAGCAGCCTCGACAGGGTTGACACCATATATTTT. Amino acids: CASSLDRVDTIYF.

The gene calls are TRBV7-2 and TRBJ1-5, with 12 bases identical to TRBD1. Losses at the gene ends were 1 base for V and 5 bases for J; bases not matched to a gene: 6. This CDR3 contains 17 residues. CDR1 and CDR2 from the germline V gene are SGHTA and FQGNSA. The CDR3 protein is CASSLVWGQGAHQPQHF. CDR3 nucleotide sequence: TGTGCCAGCAGCTTAGTATGGGGACAGGGGGCACATCAGCCCCAGCATTTT.

The chain uses TRBV5-1 and TRBJ2-5; 7 bases agree with TRBD2. V trimming: 7 bases; J trimming: 5 bases; junction bases outside the gene matches: 14. The V gene's germline CDR1 is SGHRS and CDR2 YFSETQ. This CDR3 region has 15 residues. The CDR3 region has the DNA TGCGCCAGCGGCCTCCGGGGCGGGGGACTGGAGACCCAGTACTTC. Translating it yields CASGLRGGGLETQYF. Supplemented by reference TRBV5-1 and TRBJ2-5, the full variable domain reads KAGVTQTPRYLIKTRGQQVTLSCSPISGHRSVSWYQQTPGQGLQFLFEYFSETQRNKGNFPGRFSGRQFSNSRSEMNVSTLELGDSALYLCASGLRGGGLETQYFGPGTRLLVL.

The CDR3 sequence: CASSTAGGGEQYF. The CDR3 coding sequence is TGTGCCAGCAGCACAGCGGGGGGTGGTGAGCAGTACTTC. This sequence joins TRBV5-6 and TRBJ2-7; 9 bases fit TRBD2. The CDR3 has 13 residues. The germline gives CDR1 SGHDT, CDR2 YYEEEE. V shed 4 bases, J shed 7 bases, and the junction held 6 bases outside the gene matches.